Below, one TCR beta chain is given with its context. V was cut by 1 base and J by 7 bases, with 17 bases left in between. The CDR3 is 17 residues long. Germline CDR1 is LGHDT and CDR2 is YNNKEL (reference sequence). The data stem from a study of T cell responses to AZD1222 COVID-19 vaccine. Measured with immunoSEQ multiplex PCR; TCRdb has only the in-frame clones, and not every one. The table includes approximately 100,000 clones, around 90% detected once. Sequenced here: peripheral blood, sampled 28 days after the second AZD1222 dose. The chain carries TRBV3-1 (or the pseudogene TRBV3-2) and TRBJ1-6; D is possibly TRBD1 (6 bases). The sequence was obtained from an adult who received the AZD1222 COVID-19 vaccine. The CDR3 coding sequence is TGTGCCAGCAGCCAAGCGGGACAAAATCTTCCGAATTCACCCCTCCACTTT. Protein: CASSQAGQNLPNSPLHF.